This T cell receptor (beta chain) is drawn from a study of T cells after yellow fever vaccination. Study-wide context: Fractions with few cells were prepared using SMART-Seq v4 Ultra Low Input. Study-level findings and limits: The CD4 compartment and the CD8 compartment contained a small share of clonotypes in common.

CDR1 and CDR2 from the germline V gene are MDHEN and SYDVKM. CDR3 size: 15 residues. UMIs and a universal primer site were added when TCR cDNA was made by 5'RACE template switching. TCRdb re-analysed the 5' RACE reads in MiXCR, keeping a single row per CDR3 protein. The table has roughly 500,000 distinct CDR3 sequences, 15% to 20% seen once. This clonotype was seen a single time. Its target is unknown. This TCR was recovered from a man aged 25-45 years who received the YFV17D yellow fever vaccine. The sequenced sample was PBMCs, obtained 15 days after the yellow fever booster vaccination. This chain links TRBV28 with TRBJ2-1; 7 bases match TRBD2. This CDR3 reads CAVRGAGASYNEQFF. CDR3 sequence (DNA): TGTGCGGTCCGAGGGGCGGGAGCATCCTACAATGAGCAGTTCTTC.